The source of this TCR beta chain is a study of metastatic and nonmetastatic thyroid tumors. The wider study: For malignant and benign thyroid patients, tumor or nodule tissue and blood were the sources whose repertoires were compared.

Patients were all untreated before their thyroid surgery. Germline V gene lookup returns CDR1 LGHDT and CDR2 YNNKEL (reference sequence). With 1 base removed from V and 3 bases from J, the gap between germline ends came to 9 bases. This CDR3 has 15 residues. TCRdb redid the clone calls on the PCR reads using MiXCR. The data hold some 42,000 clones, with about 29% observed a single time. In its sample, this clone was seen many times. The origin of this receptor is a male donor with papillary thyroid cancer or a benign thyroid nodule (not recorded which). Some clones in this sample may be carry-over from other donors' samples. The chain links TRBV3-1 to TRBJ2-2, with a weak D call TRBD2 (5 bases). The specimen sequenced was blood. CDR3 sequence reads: CASSQGAGDTGELFF. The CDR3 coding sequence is TGTGCCAGCAGCCAAGGGGCCGGGGACACCGGGGAGCTGTTTTTT.